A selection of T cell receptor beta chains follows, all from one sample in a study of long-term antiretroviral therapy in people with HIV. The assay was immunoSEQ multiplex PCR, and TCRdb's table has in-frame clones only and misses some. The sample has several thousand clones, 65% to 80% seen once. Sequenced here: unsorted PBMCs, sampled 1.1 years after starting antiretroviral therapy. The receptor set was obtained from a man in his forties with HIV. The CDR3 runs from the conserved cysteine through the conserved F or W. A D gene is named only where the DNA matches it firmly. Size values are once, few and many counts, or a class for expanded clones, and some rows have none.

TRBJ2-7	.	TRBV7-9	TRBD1	CASSLPRQGYEQYF	TGTGCCAGCAGCTTACCCCGACAGGGGTACGAGCAGTACTTC
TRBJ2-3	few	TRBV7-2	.	CASSDPGTDTQYF	TGTGCCAGTTCCGACCCGGGGACAGATACGCAGTATTTT
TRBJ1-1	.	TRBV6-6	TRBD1	CASSPGQGVLNTEAFF	TGTGCCAGCAGCCCGGGACAGGGGGTTCTGAACACTGAAGCTTTCTTT
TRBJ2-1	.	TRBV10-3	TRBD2	CAISESRASGDYNEQFF	TGTGCCATCAGTGAGTCGAGGGCTAGCGGGGACTACAATGAGCAGTTCTTC
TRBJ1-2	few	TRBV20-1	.	CSARDYGYTF	TGCAGTGCTCGGGACTATGGCTACACCTTC
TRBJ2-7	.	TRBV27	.	CASSQQGGYEQYF	TGTGCCAGCAGTCAACAGGGTGGGTACGAGCAGTACTTC
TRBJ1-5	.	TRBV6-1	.	CASSESGNQPQHF	TGTGCCAGCAGTGAATCTGGGAATCAGCCCCAGCATTTT
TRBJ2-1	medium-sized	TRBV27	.	CASSSYKDEQFF	TGTGCCAGCAGTTCTTACAAGGATGAGCAGTTCTTC
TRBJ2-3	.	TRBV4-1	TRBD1	CASSQGTGLYADTQYF	TGCGCCAGCAGCCAAGGGACAGGGCTGTACGCAGATACGCAGTATTTT
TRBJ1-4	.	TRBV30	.	CAWSAPVIATNEKLFF	TGTGCCTGGAGTGCCCCAGTTATCGCAACTAATGAAAAACTGTTTTTT
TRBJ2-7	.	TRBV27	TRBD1	CASSLSTGTAYEQYF	TGTGCCAGCAGTTTATCGACCGGGACAGCCTACGAGCAGTACTTC
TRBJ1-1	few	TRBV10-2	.	CASRRGYSEAFF	TGCGCCAGCAGGAGAGGGTACTCTGAAGCTTTCTTT
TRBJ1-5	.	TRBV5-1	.	CASSLDGQQNQPQHF	TGCGCCAGCAGCTTGGATGGACAGCAGAATCAGCCCCAGCATTTT
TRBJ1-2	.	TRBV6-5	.	CASSGRYGAGYTF	TGTGCCAGCAGTGGGAGATACGGGGCTGGCTACACCTTC
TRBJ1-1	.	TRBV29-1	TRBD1	CSGSLQGASTEAFF	TGCAGCGGCTCTTTACAGGGGGCTTCCACTGAAGCTTTCTTT
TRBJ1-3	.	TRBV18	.	CASSPGTSGNTIYF	TGTGCCAGCTCACCCGGGACGTCAGGAAACACCATATATTTT
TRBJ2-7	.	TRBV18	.	CASSPGGGTSSYEQYF	TGTGCCAGCTCCCCCGGAGGGGGTACAAGCTCCTACGAGCAGTACTTC
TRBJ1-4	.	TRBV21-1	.	CASSSDSCPGQGKSEKLFF	TGTGCCAGCAGCAGCGACTCTTGCCCGGGACAGGGGAAAAGTGAAAAACTGTTTTTT
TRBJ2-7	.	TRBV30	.	CAWSVLGTGEQYF	TGTGCCTGGAGTGTACTCGGGACGGGAGAGCAGTACTTC
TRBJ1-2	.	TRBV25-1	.	CASSVKGAGWSGYTF	TGTGCCAGCAGTGTTAAAGGGGCAGGGTGGAGTGGCTACACCTTC
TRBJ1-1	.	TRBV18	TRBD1	CASSLAQGAQGEAFF	TGTGCCAGCTCACTCGCACAGGGGGCGCAAGGTGAAGCTTTCTTT
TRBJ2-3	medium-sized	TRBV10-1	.	CASSDPGLADTQYF	TGCGCCAGCAGCGATCCGGGACTGGCAGATACGCAGTATTTT
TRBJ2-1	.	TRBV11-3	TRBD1	CASSLGTGGTSYNEQFF	TGTGCCAGCAGCCTTGGGACAGGGGGGACCTCCTACAATGAGCAGTTCTTC
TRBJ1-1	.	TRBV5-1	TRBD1	CASSSQGFGTEAFF	TGCGCCAGCAGCTCACAGGGGTTCGGCACTGAAGCTTTCTTT
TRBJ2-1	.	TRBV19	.	CASSIVTGPYNEQFF	TGTGCCAGTAGTATAGTTACCGGGCCCTACAATGAGCAGTTCTTC
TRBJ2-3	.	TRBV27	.	CASSALALGVTDTQYF	TGTGCCAGCAGTGCTCTAGCTTTAGGGGTCACAGATACGCAGTATTTT
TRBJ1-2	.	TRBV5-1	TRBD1	CASSFGDSVLNYGYTF	TGCGCCAGCAGCTTCGGGGACAGCGTACTTAACTATGGCTACACCTTC
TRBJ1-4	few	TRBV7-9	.	CASSPLDSEPSNEKLFF	TGTGCCAGCAGCCCCCTTGACAGTGAACCTTCTAATGAAAAACTGTTTTTT
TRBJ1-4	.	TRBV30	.	CAWGTYEKLFF	TGTGCCTGGGGGACATATGAAAAACTGTTTTTT
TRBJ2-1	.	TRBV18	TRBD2	CASTSPSGDNNEQFF	TGTGCCAGCACGTCCCCTAGCGGGGATAACAATGAGCAGTTCTTC
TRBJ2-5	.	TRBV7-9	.	CASSLGHLQETQYF	TGTGCCAGCAGCTTAGGACATCTCCAAGAGACCCAGTACTTC
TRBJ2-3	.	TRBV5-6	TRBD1	CASSAGQATDTQYF	TGTGCCAGCAGCGCCGGACAGGCCACAGATACGCAGTATTTT
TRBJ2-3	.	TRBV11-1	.	CASSLADGADTQYF	TGTGCCAGCAGCTTAGCCGACGGGGCAGATACGCAGTATTTT
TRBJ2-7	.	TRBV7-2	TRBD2	CASSPTSGTFYEQYF	TGTGCCAGCAGCCCGACTAGCGGGACCTTCTACGAGCAGTACTTC
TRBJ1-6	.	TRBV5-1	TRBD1	CASSFQGTDSPLHF	TGCGCCAGCAGCTTTCAGGGGACAGATTCACCCCTCCACTTT
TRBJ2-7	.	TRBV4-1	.	CASSQDWGQTYEQYF	TGCGCCAGCAGCCAAGATTGGGGGCAGACCTACGAGCAGTACTTC
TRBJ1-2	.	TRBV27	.	CASRPYRLQANYGYTF	TGTGCCAGCAGACCCTACCGCCTTCAAGCTAACTATGGCTACACCTTC
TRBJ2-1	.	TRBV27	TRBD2	CASSLSAGGVVRQFF	TGTGCCAGCAGTTTATCGGCCGGGGGGGTTGTGAGGCAGTTCTTC
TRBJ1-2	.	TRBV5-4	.	CASSFGSGEANRYGYTF	TGTGCCAGCAGCTTCGGGTCTGGCGAGGCTAATAGGTATGGCTACACCTTC
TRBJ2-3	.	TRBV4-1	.	CASSRTAGPDTQYF	TGCGCCAGCAGCCGGACTGCGGGTCCAGATACGCAGTATTTT
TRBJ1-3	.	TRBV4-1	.	CASSQVGDVDTIYF	TGCGCCAGCAGCCAAGTGGGGGATGTAGACACCATATATTTT
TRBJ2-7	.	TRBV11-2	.	CASSSTWAPYEQYF	TGTGCCAGCAGCTCCACCTGGGCACCCTACGAGCAGTACTTC
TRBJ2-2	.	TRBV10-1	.	CASSDGGPNTGELFF	TGCGCCAGCAGTGATGGGGGCCCGAACACCGGGGAGCTGTTTTTT
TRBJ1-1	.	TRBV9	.	CASGRGTSNTEAFF	TGTGCCAGCGGTAGGGGGACATCGAACACTGAAGCTTTCTTT
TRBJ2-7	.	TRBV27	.	CASSLFARDYRHF	TGTGCCAGCAGTTTATTCGCTCGGGATTATAGGCACTTC
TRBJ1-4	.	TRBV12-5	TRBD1	CASGLTYRGDEKLFF	TGTGCTAGTGGTTTGACCTACAGGGGTGATGAAAAACTGTTTTTT
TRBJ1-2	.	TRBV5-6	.	CASSLGRGRSYGYTF	TGTGCCAGCAGCTTGGGTCGGGGACGCTCCTATGGCTACACCTTC